This T cell receptor (beta chain) appears in the sequencing data of a study of blood T cell repertoires in COVID-19. Assay used: immunoSEQ multiplex PCR; TCRdb lists only in-frame clones, some missing. The sample lists around 190,000 clones, 80% to 90% occurring once. This clone was recorded many times. The V gene lost 2 bases and the J gene lost 8 bases, with 21 bases spanning the gap. The CDR3 has 17 residues. Germline loops: CDR1 MGHRA, CDR2 YSYEKL. The chain uses TRBV4-1 and TRBJ1-4; perhaps TRBD1 as D (6 bases). This receptor was taken from a human donor in a cohort sampled during active COVID-19. Sequencing used peripheral blood. The CDR3: CASSQNFGQGFGEKLFF. CDR3 DNA sequence: TGCGCCAGCAGCCAAAACTTTGGCCAGGGGTTTGGAGAAAAACTGTTTTTT.